The source of this T cell receptor beta chain is a study of early T cells in non-severe SARS-CoV-2 infection. At the level of the study: Sequenced bulk RNA came from whole blood that was unsorted, and chains were unpaired.

Each CDR3 protein gets one entry after TCRdb re-called the 5' RACE reads with MiXCR. The sample includes over 55,000 distinct CDR3 sequences, 10% to 15% of them seen just once. J was trimmed by 4 bases and V by 1 base; bases with no gene match: 1. Germline CDR1 and CDR2: DFQATT and SNEGSKA (reference sequence). The CDR3 consists of 14 residues. This clonotype originated in an adult who was a healthcare worker with PCR-confirmed SARS-CoV-2 infection or an uninfected control (not recorded which). The source material was whole blood. This rearrangement joins TRBV20-1 to TRBJ2-3; 11 bases match TRBD1. DNA for the CDR3: TGCAGTGCTAGAGTGGGACAGGGGGCAGATACGCAGTATTTT. Protein: CSARVGQGADTQYF.